This TCR beta chain was retrieved from a study of shared clonotypes between healthy human individuals. Only CD45RO-negative cells positively selected for CCR7 counted as naive CD8 cells, so terminally differentiated effector memory CD45RA+ cells were excluded. Here immunoSEQ multiplex PCR was the method, and the copy in TCRdb shows in-frame clones only, minus some. The sample lists around 2,100,000 clones; approximately 95% were seen once. Broader study findings: Collection of samples was limited to blood; tissue repertoires likely differ.

CDR1 is MNHNY, CDR2 SVGAGI, per germline (reference sequence). CDR3 size: 14 residues. The V end was cut by 4 bases, the J end by 9 bases, with 19 bases between. For this clone: Its antigen is not identified.

The origin of this receptor is a man aged 18 to 30 in good health. This sequence joins TRBV6-6 and TRBJ2-7, with D perhaps matching TRBD2 (6 bases). Source material: naive CD8+ T cells sorted from blood. The CDR3 loop is CASSFAEGPLGQYF. The CDR3, as DNA: TGTGCCAGCAGTTTTGCGGAGGGCCCGTTGGGGCAGTACTTC.